This TCR beta chain came from a study of persistence of HIV-infected CD4 T cells. Background on the study: Suppressive ART had lasted a median of approximately eight years.

Cells were stimulated nonspecifically with anti-CD3/anti-CD28 magnetic beads. Responding CD4+ T cells were sorted by upregulation of both CD40 ligand and CD69. CD8-depleted PBMCs were stimulated 18 hours with anti-CD28/CD49d costimulation, CD40-blocking antibody and enfuvirtide. General study points: Compared with CD3/CD28-stimulated cells, CMV- and Gag-responding cells showed lower TCRbeta richness. Bulk TCR data could not be restricted to HIV-1-infected CMV-responding cells.

This was the immunoSEQ version 4 assay in survey mode. Repertoires were generated with immunoSEQ multiplex PCR, while TCRdb's copy carries only in-frame clones and drops some. This sample has 35,000 to 40,000 clones, with over 80% found just once. Of note for this clone: Antigen unknown.

The germline gives CDR1 KGHSH, CDR2 LQKENI. With 0 bases removed from V and 5 bases from J, the gap between germline ends came to 7 bases. This CDR3 has 13 amino acids. This chain joins TRBV18 and TRBJ2-5, with D hard to call. The source was CD4+ T cells sorted from PBMCs after approximately 19-hour stimulation, collected from a patient who received antiretroviral therapy. The TCR originated in an adult man with HIV who was CMV-seropositive. This chain's CDR3 is CASSPPSSETQYF. DNA of the CDR3: TGTGCCAGCTCACCACCGAGTTCGGAGACCCAGTACTTC.